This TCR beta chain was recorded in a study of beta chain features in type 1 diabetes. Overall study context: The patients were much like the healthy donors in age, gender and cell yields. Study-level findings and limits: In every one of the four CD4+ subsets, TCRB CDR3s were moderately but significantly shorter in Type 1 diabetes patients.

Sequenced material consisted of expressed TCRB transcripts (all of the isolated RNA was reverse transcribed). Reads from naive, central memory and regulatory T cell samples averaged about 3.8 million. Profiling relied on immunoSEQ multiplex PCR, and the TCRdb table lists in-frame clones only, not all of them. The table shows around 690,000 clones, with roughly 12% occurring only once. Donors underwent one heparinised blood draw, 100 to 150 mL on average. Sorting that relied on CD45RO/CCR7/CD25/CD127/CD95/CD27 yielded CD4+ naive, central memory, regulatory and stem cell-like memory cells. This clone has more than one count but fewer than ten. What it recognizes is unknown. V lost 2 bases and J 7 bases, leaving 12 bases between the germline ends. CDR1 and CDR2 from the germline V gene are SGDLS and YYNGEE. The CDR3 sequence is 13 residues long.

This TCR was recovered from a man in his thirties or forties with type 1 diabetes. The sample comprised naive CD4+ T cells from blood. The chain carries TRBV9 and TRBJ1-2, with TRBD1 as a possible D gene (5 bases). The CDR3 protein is CASSVDSLAGYTF. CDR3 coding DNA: TGTGCCAGCAGCGTCGACAGTTTGGCTGGCTACACCTTC.